The source of this TCR beta chain is a study of blood T cell repertoires in COVID-19. Participants were placed into cohorts based on the clinical history they reported. Using immunoSEQ multiplex PCR, the repertoire was profiled, and TCRdb retains in-frame clones only, with some absent. The top ten clones hold approximately 1.9% of a sample with about 320,000 clones, about 85% of them seen once. Regarding this clone: One end of the junction fails to match germline, which may point to a read error.

The CDR3 totals 15 residues. Germline V lookup: CDR1 SNHLY, CDR2 FYNNEI. This chain uses TRBV2 with TRBJ2-5; D possibly corresponds to TRBD2 (6 bases). The sample comprised PBMCs or T cells enriched from blood (not recorded which). This receptor was obtained from a woman in her twenties or thirties who had been exposed to COVID-19. CDR3 nucleotides: TGTGCCAGCAGTCAAGAGTCCGGGAGAGAAGACACCCAGTACTTC. Its protein is CASSQESGREDTQYF.